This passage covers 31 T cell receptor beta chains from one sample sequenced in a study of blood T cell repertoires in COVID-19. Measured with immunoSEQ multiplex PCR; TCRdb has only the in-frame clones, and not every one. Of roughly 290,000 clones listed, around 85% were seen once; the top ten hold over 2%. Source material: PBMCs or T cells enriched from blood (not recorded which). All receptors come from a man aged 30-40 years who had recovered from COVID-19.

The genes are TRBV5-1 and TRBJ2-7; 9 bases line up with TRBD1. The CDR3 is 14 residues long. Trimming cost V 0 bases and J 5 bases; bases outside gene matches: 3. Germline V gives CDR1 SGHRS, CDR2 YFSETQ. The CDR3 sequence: CASSLDGQGNEQYF. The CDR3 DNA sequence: TGCGCCAGCAGCTTGGATGGACAGGGGAACGAGCAGTACTTC.

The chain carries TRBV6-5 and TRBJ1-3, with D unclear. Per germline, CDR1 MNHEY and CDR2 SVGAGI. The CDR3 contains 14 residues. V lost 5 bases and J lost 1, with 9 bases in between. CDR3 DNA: TGTGCCAGCAGTCGACCCGGGTCTGGAAACACCATATATTTT. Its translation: CASSRPGSGNTIYF.

CDR3 region: CASSLVVAGELFF. The CDR3 coding sequence is TGTGCCAGCAGCCTCGTCGTCGCCGGGGAGCTGTTTTTT. The V gene is TRBV5-6, the J gene TRBJ2-2; unclear D gene. V lost 4 bases and J lost 6, with 10 bases in between. The V gene's germline CDR1 is SGHDT and CDR2 YYEEEE. This CDR3 is 13 amino acids long.

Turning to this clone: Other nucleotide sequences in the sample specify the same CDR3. CDR3 coding DNA: TGTGCCAGCAGCCAGCAGGGCACTGGAAACACCATATATTTT. This encodes CASSQQGTGNTIYF. The chain combines TRBV3-1 (or the pseudogene TRBV3-2) with TRBJ1-3; perhaps TRBD1 as D (5 bases). V lost 3 bases and J 2 bases, leaving 8 bases between the germline ends. Germline V lookup: CDR1 LGHDT, CDR2 YNNKEL (reference sequence). The CDR3 length is 14 residues.

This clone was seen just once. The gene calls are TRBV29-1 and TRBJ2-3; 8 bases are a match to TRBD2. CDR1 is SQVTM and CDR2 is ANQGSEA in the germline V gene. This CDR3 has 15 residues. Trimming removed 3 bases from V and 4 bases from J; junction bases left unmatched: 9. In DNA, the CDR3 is TGCAGCGTTGATCGTTCGGGGGGGAACTCAGATACGCAGTATTTT. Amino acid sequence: CSVDRSGGNSDTQYF.

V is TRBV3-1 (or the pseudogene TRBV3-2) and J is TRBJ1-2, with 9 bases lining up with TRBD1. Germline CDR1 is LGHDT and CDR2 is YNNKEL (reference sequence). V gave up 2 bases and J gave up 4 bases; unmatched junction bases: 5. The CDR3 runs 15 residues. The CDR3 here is CASSQNWDRAYGYTF. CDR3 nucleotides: TGTGCCAGCAGCCAAAATTGGGACAGGGCCTATGGCTACACCTTC.

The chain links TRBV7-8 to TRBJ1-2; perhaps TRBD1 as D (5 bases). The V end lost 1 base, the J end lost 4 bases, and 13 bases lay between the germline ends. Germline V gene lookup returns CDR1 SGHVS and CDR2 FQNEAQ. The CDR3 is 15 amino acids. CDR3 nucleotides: TGTGCCAGCAGCTTAGTTGGAGACAGCTTCTATGGCTACACCTTC. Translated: CASSLVGDSFYGYTF.

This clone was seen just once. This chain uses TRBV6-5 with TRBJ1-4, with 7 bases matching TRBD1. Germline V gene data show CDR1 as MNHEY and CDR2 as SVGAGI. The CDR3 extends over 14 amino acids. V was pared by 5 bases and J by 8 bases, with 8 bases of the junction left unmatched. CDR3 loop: CASSKQGFGEKLFF. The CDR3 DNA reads TGTGCCAGCAGTAAACAGGGGTTTGGGGAAAAACTGTTTTTT.

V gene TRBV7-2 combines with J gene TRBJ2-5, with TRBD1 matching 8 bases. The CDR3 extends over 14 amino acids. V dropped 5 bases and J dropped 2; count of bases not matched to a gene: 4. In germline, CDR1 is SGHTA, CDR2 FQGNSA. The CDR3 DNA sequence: TGTGCCAGCAGCCGCAGGACAGGGCAAGAGACCCAGTACTTC. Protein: CASSRRTGQETQYF.

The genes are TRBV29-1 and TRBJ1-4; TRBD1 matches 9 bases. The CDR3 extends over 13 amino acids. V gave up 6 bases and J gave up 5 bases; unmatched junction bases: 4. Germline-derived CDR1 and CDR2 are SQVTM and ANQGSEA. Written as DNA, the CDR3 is TGCAGCGTCACAGGGGGCAAGAATGAAAAACTGTTTTTT. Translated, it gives CSVTGGKNEKLFF.

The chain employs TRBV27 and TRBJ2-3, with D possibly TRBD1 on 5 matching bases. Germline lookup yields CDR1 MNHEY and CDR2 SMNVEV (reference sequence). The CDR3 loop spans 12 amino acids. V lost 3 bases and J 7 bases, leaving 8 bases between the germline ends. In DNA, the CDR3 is TGTGCCAGCAGTTTTACAGGAAATACGCAGTATTTT. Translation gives CASSFTGNTQYF.

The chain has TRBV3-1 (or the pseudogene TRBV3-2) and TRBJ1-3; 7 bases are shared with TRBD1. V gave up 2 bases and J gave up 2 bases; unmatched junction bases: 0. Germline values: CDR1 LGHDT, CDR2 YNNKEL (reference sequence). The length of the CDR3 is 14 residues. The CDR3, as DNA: TGTGCCAGCAGCCAAAGGGGGCCTGGAAACACCATATATTTT. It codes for CASSQRGPGNTIYF.

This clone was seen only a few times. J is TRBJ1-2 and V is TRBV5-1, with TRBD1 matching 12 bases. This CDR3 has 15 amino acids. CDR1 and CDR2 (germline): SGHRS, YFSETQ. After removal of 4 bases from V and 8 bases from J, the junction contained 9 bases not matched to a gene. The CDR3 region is CASSTPGQGAEGYTF. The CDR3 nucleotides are TGCGCCAGCAGCACCCCGGGACAGGGGGCGGAAGGCTACACCTTC.

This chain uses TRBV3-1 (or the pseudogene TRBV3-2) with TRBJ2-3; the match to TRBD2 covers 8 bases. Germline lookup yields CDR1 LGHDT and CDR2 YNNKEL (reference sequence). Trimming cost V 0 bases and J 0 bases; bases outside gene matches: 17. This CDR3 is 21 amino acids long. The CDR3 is CASSQDSGRGAHYGSTDTQYF. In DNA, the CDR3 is TGTGCCAGCAGCCAAGATTCAGGGCGGGGGGCGCATTACGGAAGCACAGATACGCAGTATTTT.

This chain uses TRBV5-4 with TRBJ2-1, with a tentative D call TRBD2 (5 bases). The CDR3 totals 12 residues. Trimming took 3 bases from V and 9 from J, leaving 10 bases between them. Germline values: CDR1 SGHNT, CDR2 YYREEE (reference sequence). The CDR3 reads CASSWESGEQFF. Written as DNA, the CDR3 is TGTGCCAGCAGCTGGGAGAGTGGTGAGCAGTTCTTC.

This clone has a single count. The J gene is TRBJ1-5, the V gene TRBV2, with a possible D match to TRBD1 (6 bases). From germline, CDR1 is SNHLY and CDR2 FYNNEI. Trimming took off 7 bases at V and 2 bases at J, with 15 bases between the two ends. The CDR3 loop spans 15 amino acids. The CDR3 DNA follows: TGTGCCAGCATGGAGACCCCAGGGGGCAATCAGCCCCAGCATTTT. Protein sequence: CASMETPGGNQPQHF. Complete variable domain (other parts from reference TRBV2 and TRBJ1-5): EPEVTQTPSHQVTQMGQEVILRCVPISNHLYFYWYRQILGQKVEFLVSFYNNEISEKSEIFDDQFSVERPDGSNFTLKIRSTKLEDSAMYFCASMETPGGNQPQHFGDGTRLSIL.

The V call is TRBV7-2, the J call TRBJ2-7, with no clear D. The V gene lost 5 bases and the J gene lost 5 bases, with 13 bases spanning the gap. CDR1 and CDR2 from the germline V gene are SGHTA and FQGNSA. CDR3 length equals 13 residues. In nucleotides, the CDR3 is TGTGCCAGCAGCCCGGGTTTCGGTCACGAGCAGTACTTC. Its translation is CASSPGFGHEQYF.

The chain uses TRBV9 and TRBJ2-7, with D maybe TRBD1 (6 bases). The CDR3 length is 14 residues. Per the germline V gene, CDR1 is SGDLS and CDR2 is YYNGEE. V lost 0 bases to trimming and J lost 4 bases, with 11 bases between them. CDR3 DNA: TGTGCCAGCAGCGTAGGGGACATGGCGTACGAGCAGTACTTC. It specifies CASSVGDMAYEQYF.

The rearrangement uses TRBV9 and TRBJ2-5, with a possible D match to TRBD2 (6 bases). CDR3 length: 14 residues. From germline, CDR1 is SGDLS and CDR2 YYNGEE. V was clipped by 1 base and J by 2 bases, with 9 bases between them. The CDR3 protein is CASSVYAGQETQYF. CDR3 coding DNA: TGTGCCAGCAGCGTATACGCGGGACAAGAGACCCAGTACTTC.

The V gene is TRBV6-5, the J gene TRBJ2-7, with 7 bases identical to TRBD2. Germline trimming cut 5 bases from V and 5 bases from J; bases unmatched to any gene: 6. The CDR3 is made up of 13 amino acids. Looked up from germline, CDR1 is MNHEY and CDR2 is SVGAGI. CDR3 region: CASSTLTSNEQYF. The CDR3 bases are TGTGCCAGCAGTACTCTGACTAGCAACGAGCAGTACTTC.

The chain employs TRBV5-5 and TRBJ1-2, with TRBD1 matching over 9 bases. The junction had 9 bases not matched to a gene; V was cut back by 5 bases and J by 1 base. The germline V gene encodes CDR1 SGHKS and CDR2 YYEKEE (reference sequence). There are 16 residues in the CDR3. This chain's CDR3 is CASRQNRGQINYGYTF. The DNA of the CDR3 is TGTGCCAGCAGACAGAACAGGGGGCAGATTAACTATGGCTACACCTTC. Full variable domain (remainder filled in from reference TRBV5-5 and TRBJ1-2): DAGVTQSPTHLIKTRGQQVTLRCSPISGHKSVSWYQQVLGQGPQFIFQYYEKEERGRGNFPDRFSARQFPNYSSELNVNALLLGDSALYLCASRQNRGQINYGYTFGSGTRLTVV.

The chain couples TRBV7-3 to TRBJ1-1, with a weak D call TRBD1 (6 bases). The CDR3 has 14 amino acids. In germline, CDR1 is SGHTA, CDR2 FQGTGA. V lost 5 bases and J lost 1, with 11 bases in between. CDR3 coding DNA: TGTGCCAGCAGCCCAAACAGGGAGAACACTGAAGCTTTCTTT. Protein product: CASSPNRENTEAFF.

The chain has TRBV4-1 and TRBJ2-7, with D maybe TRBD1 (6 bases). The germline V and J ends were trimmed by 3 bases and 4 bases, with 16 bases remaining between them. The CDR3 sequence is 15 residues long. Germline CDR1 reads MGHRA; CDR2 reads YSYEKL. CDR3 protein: CASSHETGRLYEQYF. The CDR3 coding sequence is TGCGCCAGCAGCCACGAAACAGGGAGACTTTACGAGCAGTACTTC.

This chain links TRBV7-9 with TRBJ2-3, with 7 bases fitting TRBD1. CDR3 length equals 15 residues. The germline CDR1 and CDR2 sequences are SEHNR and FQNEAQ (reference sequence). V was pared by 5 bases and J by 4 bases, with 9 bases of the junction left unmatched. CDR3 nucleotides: TGTGCCAGCAGCCAAGATAGGGGGCGGTCAGATACGCAGTATTTT. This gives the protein CASSQDRGRSDTQYF. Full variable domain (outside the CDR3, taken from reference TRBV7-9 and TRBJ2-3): DTGVSQNPRHKITKRGQNVTFRCDPISEHNRLYWYRQTLGQGPEFLTYFQNEAQLEKSRLLSDRFSAERPKGSFSTLEIQRTEQGDSAMYLCASSQDRGRSDTQYFGPGTRLTVL.

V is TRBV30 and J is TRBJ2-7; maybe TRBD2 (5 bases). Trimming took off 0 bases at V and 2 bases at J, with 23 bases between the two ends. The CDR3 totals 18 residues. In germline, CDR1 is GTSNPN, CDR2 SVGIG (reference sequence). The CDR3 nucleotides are TGTGCCTGGAGTGTTCCCTTACCTACTAGATCTCCTACCTACGAGCAGTACTTC. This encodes CAWSVPLPTRSPTYEQYF. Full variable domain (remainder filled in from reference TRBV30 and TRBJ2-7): SQTIHQWPATLVQPVGSPLSLECTVEGTSNPNLYWYRQAAGRGLQLLFYSVGIGQISSEVPQNLSASRPQDRQFILSSKKLLLSDSGFYLCAWSVPLPTRSPTYEQYFGPGTRLTVT.

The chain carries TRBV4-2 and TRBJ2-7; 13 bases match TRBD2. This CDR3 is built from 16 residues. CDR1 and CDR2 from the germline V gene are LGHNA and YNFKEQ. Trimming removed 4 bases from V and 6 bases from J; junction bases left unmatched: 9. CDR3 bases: TGTGCCAGCAGCCCCCGGACTAGCGGGGGAAAGTTCGAGCAGTACTTC. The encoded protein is CASSPRTSGGKFEQYF.

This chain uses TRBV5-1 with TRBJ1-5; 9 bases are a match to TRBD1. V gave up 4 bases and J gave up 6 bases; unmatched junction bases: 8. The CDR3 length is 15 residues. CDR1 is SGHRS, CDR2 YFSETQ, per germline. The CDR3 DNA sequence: TGCGCCAGCAGCCTGGGGACAGGGAACGGTCAGCCCCAGCATTTT. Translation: CASSLGTGNGQPQHF.

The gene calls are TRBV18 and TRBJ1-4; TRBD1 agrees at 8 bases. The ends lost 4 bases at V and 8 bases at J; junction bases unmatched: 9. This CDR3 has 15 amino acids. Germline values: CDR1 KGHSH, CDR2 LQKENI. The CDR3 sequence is CASSRPGGASEKLFF. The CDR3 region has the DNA TGTGCCAGCTCACGGCCAGGGGGCGCGAGCGAAAAACTGTTTTTT.

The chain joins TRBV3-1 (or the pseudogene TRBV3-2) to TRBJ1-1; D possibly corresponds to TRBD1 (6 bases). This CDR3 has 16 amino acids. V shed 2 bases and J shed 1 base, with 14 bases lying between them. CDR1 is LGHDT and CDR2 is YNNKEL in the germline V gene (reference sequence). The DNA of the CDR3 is TGTGCCAGCAGCCAAACAGGTGCCAGGGGGAACACTGAAGCTTTCTTT. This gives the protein CASSQTGARGNTEAFF.

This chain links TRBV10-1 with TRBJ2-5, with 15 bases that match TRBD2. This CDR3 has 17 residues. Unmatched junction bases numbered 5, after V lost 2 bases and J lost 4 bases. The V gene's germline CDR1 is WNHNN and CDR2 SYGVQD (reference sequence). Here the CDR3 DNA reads TGCGCCAGCAGTGAGCCCGGACTAGCGGGGGGGCGAGAGACCCAGTACTTC. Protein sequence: CASSEPGLAGGRETQYF.

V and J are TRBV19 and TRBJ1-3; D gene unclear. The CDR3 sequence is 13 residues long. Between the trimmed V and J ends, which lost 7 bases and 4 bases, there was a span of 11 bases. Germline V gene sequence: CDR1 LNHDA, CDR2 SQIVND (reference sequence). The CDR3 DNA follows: TGTGCCAGTAATCCCGGGAGGGGAAACACCATATATTTT. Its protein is CASNPGRGNTIYF. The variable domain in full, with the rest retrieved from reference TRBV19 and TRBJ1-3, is DGGITQSPKYLFRKEGQNVTLSCEQNLNHDAMYWYRQDPGQGLRLIYYSQIVNDFQKGDIAEGYSVSREKKESFPLTVTSAQKNPTAFYLCASNPGRGNTIYFGEGSWLTVV.